Below, 21 T cell receptor beta chains from the same sample are listed, as sequenced in a study of technical replicates of blood from a few donors. Repertoires were generated with immunoSEQ multiplex PCR, while TCRdb's copy carries only in-frame clones and drops some. Here the sample spans over 50,000 clones, more than 85% being singletons. The sequenced sample consisted of PBMCs. The receptors derive from a human donor in good health. Some clones in this sample may be carry-over from other donors' samples.

The chain is built from TRBV6-6 and TRBJ1-1, with TRBD1 matching 9 bases. V gave up 8 bases and J gave up 4 bases; unmatched junction bases: 11. In germline, CDR1 is MNHNY, CDR2 SVGAGI (reference sequence). The CDR3 runs 15 residues. The CDR3 bases are TGTGCCAGCGGCTCGGGACAGGGATTTGGCACTGAAGCTTTCTTT. This sequence encodes CASGSGQGFGTEAFF.

The chain uses TRBV28 and TRBJ1-5; D gene ambiguous. V lost 5 bases and J lost 3, with 14 bases in between. CDR1 is MDHEN and CDR2 is SYDVKM in the germline V gene. The CDR3 runs to 15 residues. CDR3 amino acids: CASSRELRPNQPQHF. As DNA, the CDR3 is TGTGCCAGCAGTCGGGAATTAAGACCCAATCAGCCCCAGCATTTT.

This clone was detected a few times. The chain couples TRBV19 to TRBJ2-2, with D possibly being TRBD2 (6 bases). The germline V gene has CDR1 LNHDA and CDR2 SQIVND (reference sequence). The CDR3 covers 16 residues. V was shortened by 2 bases and J by 4 bases, with 14 bases between the two germline ends. CDR3 in amino acids: CASSIIGKGGTGELFF. CDR3 nucleotides: TGTGCCAGTAGTATAATAGGAAAGGGAGGCACCGGGGAGCTGTTTTTT.

CDR3 amino acids: CASSRTGLLGYTF. The CDR3 bases are TGTGCCAGCAGCAGGACAGGGCTGTTGGGCTACACCTTC. The chain uses TRBV5-4 and TRBJ1-2, with 8 nucleotides matching TRBD1. This CDR3 comprises 13 residues. V was pared by 4 bases and J by 8 bases, with 7 bases of the junction left unmatched. Per germline, CDR1 SGHNT and CDR2 YYREEE (reference sequence).

The rearrangement links TRBV5-4 to TRBJ2-3; D may be TRBD1 (5 bases). The CDR3 spans 14 residues. V lost 2 bases to trimming and J lost 1 base, with 8 bases between them. Germline lookup yields CDR1 SGHNT and CDR2 YYREEE (reference sequence). The DNA of the CDR3 is TGTGCCAGCAGCTTTCTAGGGGGCACAGATACGCAGTATTTT. It specifies CASSFLGGTDTQYF.

The chain employs TRBV4-1 and TRBJ1-6; D possibly corresponds to TRBD1 (6 bases). Trimming took off 3 bases at V and 9 bases at J, with 12 bases between the two ends. This CDR3 has 14 amino acids. Germline V gives CDR1 MGHRA, CDR2 YSYEKL. The CDR3 DNA follows: TGCGCCAGCAGCCAGACGGGGGGCGGTTCACCCCTCCACTTT. Residues: CASSQTGGGSPLHF.

This clone has just one count. The rearrangement joins TRBV4-2 to TRBJ1-3, with unresolved D. Per the germline V gene, CDR1 is LGHNA and CDR2 is YNFKEQ. Between the trimmed V and J ends, which lost 1 base and 0 bases, there was a span of 10 bases. The CDR3 has 16 amino acids. The CDR3 region has the DNA TGTGCCAGCAGCCAAGTCCCGGGAAACTCTGGAAACACCATATATTTT. It is translated as CASSQVPGNSGNTIYF.

This clone appeared a few times. This chain links TRBV6-5 with TRBJ1-4, with D unclear. This CDR3 spans 13 amino acids. V was clipped by 6 bases and J by 5 bases, with 10 bases between them. Germline V gene data show CDR1 as MNHEY and CDR2 as SVGAGI. The CDR3 here is CASRPHLNEKLFF. CDR3 in DNA: TGTGCCAGCAGACCGCACTTAAATGAAAAACTGTTTTTT.

The rearrangement uses TRBV7-6 and TRBJ2-1; a possible D gene is TRBD2 (6 bases). The V gene's germline CDR1 is SGHVS and CDR2 FNYEAQ. V was cut by 0 bases and J by 8 bases, with 11 bases left in between. CDR3 length: 14 amino acids. CDR3 bases: TGTGCCAGCAGCTTAGCGGGGGGTTTGCATGAGCAGTTCTTC. Its protein product is CASSLAGGLHEQFF.

This clone appeared a single time. The chain links TRBV5-4 to TRBJ1-1; 7 bases line up with TRBD1. Germline V gives CDR1 SGHNT, CDR2 YYREEE (reference sequence). CDR3 length: 14 residues. Trimming cost V 3 bases and J 4 bases; bases outside gene matches: 6. The CDR3 DNA reads as TGTGCCAGCAGCTCAGGGGGGAAGGCCACTGAAGCTTTCTTT. The encoded protein is CASSSGGKATEAFF.

The chain carries TRBV4-1 and TRBJ1-2; D gene uncertain. Trimming removed 4 bases at V and 4 bases at J, with 10 bases between. This CDR3 has 13 residues. Germline V lookup: CDR1 MGHRA, CDR2 YSYEKL. As DNA, the CDR3 is TGCGCCAGCAGCCGTCCGGGAGGCTATGGCTACACCTTC. This sequence encodes CASSRPGGYGYTF.

This clone is deemed medium-sized. The V gene is TRBV4-2, the J gene TRBJ2-7, with 8 bases lining up with TRBD2. Germline CDR1 reads LGHNA; CDR2 reads YNFKEQ. The CDR3 totals 14 residues. J lost 4 bases, V lost 5 bases, and 7 bases had no gene match. CDR3: CASSVLAGIYEQYF. The CDR3 bases are TGTGCCAGCAGCGTCCTAGCGGGTATTTACGAGCAGTACTTC.

The chain carries TRBV11-2 and TRBJ2-2, with D unresolved. Trimming removed 1 base from V and 2 bases from J, with 5 bases in between. The germline V gene has CDR1 SGHAT and CDR2 FQNNGV. The CDR3 runs to 14 residues. CDR3 sequence: CASSLGRNTGELFF. CDR3 sequence (DNA): TGTGCCAGCAGCTTAGGTAGAAACACCGGGGAGCTGTTTTTT.

This chain uses TRBV7-2 with TRBJ1-5; the D gene is possibly TRBD1 (5 bases). CDR1 and CDR2 (germline): SGHTA, FQGNSA. Trimming left V 4 bases short and J 8 bases short, with 9 bases between. The CDR3 covers 12 residues. DNA of the CDR3: TGTGCCAGCAGCTCGGACAACAAGCCCCAGCATTTT. It specifies CASSSDNKPQHF.

The chain carries TRBV7-9 and TRBJ2-1, with TRBD2 matching over 10 bases. The CDR3 spans 16 residues. Trimming at V came to 1 base and at J to 2 bases, leaving 2 bases not matched to a gene. Germline values: CDR1 SEHNR, CDR2 FQNEAQ (reference sequence). The CDR3 spells CASSLGTSGAYNEQFF. The CDR3 DNA is TGTGCCAGCAGCTTAGGGACTAGCGGTGCCTACAATGAGCAGTTCTTC.

The rearrangement uses TRBV7-2 and TRBJ1-1, with TRBD1 matching over 7 bases. The CDR3 has 16 residues. CDR1 and CDR2 from the germline V gene are SGHTA and FQGNSA. The trim removed 2 bases at V and 7 bases at J, leaving 13 bases unmatched. The CDR3 sequence is CASSLWTPKQGSEAFF. In nucleotides, the CDR3 is TGTGCCAGCAGCTTATGGACGCCAAAACAGGGGAGTGAAGCTTTCTTT.

The chain links TRBV5-1 to TRBJ2-7; D may be TRBD1 (6 bases). The ends were cut back, 2 bases at V and 1 base at J, with 10 bases in the middle. There are 14 residues in the CDR3. Per germline, CDR1 SGHRS and CDR2 YFSETQ. The CDR3 DNA sequence: TGCGCCAGCAGCTTTAACGACAGGTCCTACGAGCAGTACTTC. It translates to CASSFNDRSYEQYF.

This clone was seen only a few times. V is TRBV7-9 and J is TRBJ1-4, with TRBD1 matching over 7 bases. The germline gives CDR1 SEHNR, CDR2 FQNEAQ (reference sequence). The ends lost 6 bases at V and 10 bases at J; junction bases unmatched: 11. The CDR3 length is 14 residues. CDR3 protein: CASRTEAQGGKLFF. The DNA of the CDR3 is TGTGCCAGCAGGACAGAAGCCCAGGGGGGAAAACTGTTTTTT.

The CDR3 sequence: CAWRPAGAVDTQYF. The CDR3 DNA is TGTGCCTGGAGGCCAGCGGGAGCGGTAGATACGCAGTATTTT. The chain uses TRBV30 and TRBJ2-3; 8 bases fit TRBD2. The V segment lost 3 bases and the J segment 5 bases; nucleotides outside the gene matches: 7. The CDR3 loop spans 14 amino acids. The germline gives CDR1 GTSNPN, CDR2 SVGIG (reference sequence). Full variable domain (missing parts from reference TRBV30 and TRBJ2-3): SQTIHQWPATLVQPVGSPLSLECTVEGTSNPNLYWYRQAAGRGLQLLFYSVGIGQISSEVPQNLSASRPQDRQFILSSKKLLLSDSGFYLCAWRPAGAVDTQYFGPGTRLTVL.

The gene calls are TRBV5-6 and TRBJ1-6, with D maybe TRBD1 (6 bases). Germline CDR1 SGHDT, CDR2 YYEEEE. The CDR3 runs 17 residues. Trimming removed 6 bases at V and 0 bases at J, with 16 bases between. The CDR3 coding sequence is TGTGCCAGCACCACGGCCAGGGGCAGCTCCTATAATTCACCCCTCCACTTT. Amino acid sequence: CASTTARGSSYNSPLHF.

CDR3 sequence: CASRWGLSAGANVLTF. The CDR3 DNA reads TGTGCCAGCAGGTGGGGACTTTCGGCTGGGGCCAACGTCCTGACTTTC. V usage is TRBV2 and J usage is TRBJ2-6; maybe TRBD2 (6 bases). V lost 6 bases, J lost 2 bases, and 14 bases lay in between. The CDR3 loop spans 16 amino acids. Germline V gene data show CDR1 as SNHLY and CDR2 as FYNNEI.